These T cell receptor beta chains were read from a single sample in a study of blood T cell repertoires in COVID-19. Assay used: immunoSEQ multiplex PCR; TCRdb lists only in-frame clones, some missing. The repertoire holds roughly 260,000 clones, with 86% as singletons. Sequenced material: peripheral blood. All receptors derive from a middle-aged man who had recovered from COVID-19. CDR3s include the opening cysteine and the closing phenylalanine or tryptophan. D genes are given only for firm matches. Part of the rows lack a size; the others show once, few, many or a class for expanded clones.

size | J | V | D | DNA | CDR3
NA | TRBJ2-1 | TRBV6-5 | NA | TGTGCCAGCAGTTACTCGAGTAGAGCAGGGGATAATGAGCAGTTCTTC | CASSYSSRAGDNEQFF
few | TRBJ1-6 | TRBV13 | TRBD1 | TGTGCCAGCAGCTCACGAAGGACAGGGGGGAATTCACCCCTCCACTTT | CASSSRRTGGNSPLHF
NA | TRBJ2-2 | TRBV23-1 | NA | TGCGCCAGCAGTCCGACTACCGGACCAGATAACACCGGGGAGCTGTTTTTT | CASSPTTGPDNTGELFF
NA | TRBJ1-6 | TRBV7-6 | TRBD1 | TGTGCCAGCAGCCTGAGGACAGGGGGCTTGAGCTCCTATAATTCACCCCTCCACTTT | CASSLRTGGLSSYNSPLHF
NA | TRBJ2-5 | TRBV24-1 | TRBD1 | TGTGCCACCAGTGATACCCGACAGGGGCAAGAGACCCAGTACTTC | CATSDTRQGQETQYF
NA | TRBJ2-1 | TRBV9 | NA | TGTGCCAGCAGCTACCGGGACACCCACCCGAATGAGCAGTTCTTC | CASSYRDTHPNEQFF
NA | TRBJ2-7 | TRBV24-1 | TRBD1 | TGTGCCACGTTGTCCGGGACAGCCCGCGAGCAGTACTTC | CATLSGTAREQYF
NA | TRBJ2-7 | TRBV19 | NA | TGTGCCAGTAGTGTTGTCTGGGGCCGCGACTACGAGCAGTACTTC | CASSVVWGRDYEQYF
NA | TRBJ2-1 | TRBV9 | TRBD2 | TGTGCCAGCAGCGTAGGGCGGGAGAGAACAAACAATGAGCAGTTCTTC | CASSVGRERTNNEQFF
NA | TRBJ2-7 | TRBV9 | TRBD1 | TGTGCCAGCAGCCTAGGGACAGGGGGCAAATCTGACGAGCAGTACTTC | CASSLGTGGKSDEQYF
few | TRBJ2-7 | TRBV11-2 | TRBD1 | TGTGCCAGCAGCGCCCCCGGGACAGGGGTCCACGAGCAGTACTTC | CASSAPGTGVHEQYF
NA | TRBJ2-1 | TRBV21-1 | NA | TGTGCCAGGACAGCTCACTCCTACAATGAGCAGTTCTTC | CARTAHSYNEQFF
NA | TRBJ2-5 | TRBV5-4 | TRBD1 | TGTGCCAGCAGCCCGGGACAGGAAGAGACCCAGTACTTC | CASSPGQEETQYF
NA | TRBJ1-2 | TRBV7-9 | TRBD1 | TGTGCCAGCAGCTTACCAGGGGGCTATGGCTACACCTTC | CASSLPGGYGYTF
NA | TRBJ2-5 | TRBV2 | NA | TGTGCCAGCAGCTTCGGACAGATGGGGGAGACCCAGTACTTC | CASSFGQMGETQYF
NA | TRBJ2-7 | TRBV6-6 | NA | TGTGCCAGCAGTTCCCTACAGATGTACGAGCAGTACTTC | CASSSLQMYEQYF
NA | TRBJ1-2 | TRBV4-3 | TRBD1 | TGCGCCAGCAGCCAAGGGACAGGGGTTGACTATGGCTACACCTTC | CASSQGTGVDYGYTF